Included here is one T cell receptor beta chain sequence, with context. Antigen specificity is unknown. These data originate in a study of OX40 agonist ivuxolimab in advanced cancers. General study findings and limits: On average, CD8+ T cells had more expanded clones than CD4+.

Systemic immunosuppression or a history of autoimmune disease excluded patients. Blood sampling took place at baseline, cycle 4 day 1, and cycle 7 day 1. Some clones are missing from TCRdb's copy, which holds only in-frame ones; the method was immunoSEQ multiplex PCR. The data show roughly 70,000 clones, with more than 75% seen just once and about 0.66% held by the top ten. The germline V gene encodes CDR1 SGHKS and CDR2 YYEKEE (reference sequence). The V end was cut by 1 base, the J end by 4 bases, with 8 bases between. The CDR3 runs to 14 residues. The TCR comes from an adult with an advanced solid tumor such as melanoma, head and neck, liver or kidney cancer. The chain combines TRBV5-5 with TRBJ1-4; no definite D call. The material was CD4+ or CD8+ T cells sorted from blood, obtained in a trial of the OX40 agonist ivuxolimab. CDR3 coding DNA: TGTGCCAGCAGCTTGTTTACAGATAATGAAAAACTGTTTTTT. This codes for CASSLFTDNEKLFF.